This T cell receptor beta chain was identified in a study of shared clonotypes between healthy human individuals. The overall study: A couple of women and a few men aged 18 to 49 made up the donors.

Healthy and HIV-negative, the adult donors had no recent acute infections or vaccinations. At a deep level, the assay was run. Produced via immunoSEQ multiplex PCR; TCRdb's table is partial and in-frame only. The sample holds around 990,000 clones, roughly 80% seen once. The TCR sequence derives from a man younger than 30 in good health. Some clones in this sample may be carry-over from other donors' samples. Sequenced material: memory CD4+ T cells from PBMCs. Subset given: CD45RA-negative fraction.

Here the CDR3 reads CASSIDRVGANVLTF. In nucleotides, the CDR3 is TGTGCCAGCAGCATTGACAGGGTCGGGGCCAACGTCCTGACTTTC. V and J are TRBV7-9 and TRBJ2-6, with 7 bases lining up with TRBD1. The CDR3 consists of 15 residues. Germline V gene lookup returns CDR1 SEHNR and CDR2 FQNEAQ (reference sequence). Unmatched junction bases numbered 5, after V lost 5 bases and J lost 4 bases.